This paragraph covers one T cell receptor beta chain sequence. The data were obtained in a study of blood T cell repertoires in COVID-19. About the research overall: There were acute and convalescent COVID-19 samples, and they came from the United States, Italy and Spain.

Germline CDR1 and CDR2: LNHDA and SQIVND (reference sequence). The V end was cut by 3 bases, the J end by 4 bases, with 15 bases between. This CDR3 has 15 amino acids. The table came from immunoSEQ multiplex PCR; TCRdb's copy has only in-frame clones and leaves some out. The repertoire holds around 75,000 clones, 88% seen once, with around 1.5% in the top ten. This chain links TRBV19 with TRBJ1-1; a weak D match, TRBD1 (5 bases). The clonotype was recovered from a human donor in a cohort sampled during active COVID-19. The sequencing sample was made of peripheral blood. The CDR3 nucleotides are TGTGCCAGTAGTATTTCAAAGGCAGGGTCCACTGAAGCTTTCTTT. It encodes CASSISKAGSTEAFF.